The sequence of this T cell receptor beta chain was determined in a study of cytomegalovirus exposure and HLA in healthy donors. Looking at the study overall: Across 300 to 400 genotyped donors, about 81% landed in the Caucasian-associated ancestry cluster. General study findings and limits: The classifier reportedly diagnosed cytomegalovirus status with high sensitivity and specificity. The authors later linked a missense DCLRE1C variant to TCR beta V- and J-gene trimming.

The V end was cut by 0 bases, the J end by 5 bases, with 14 bases between. Germline CDR1 LGHNA, CDR2 YSLEER. The CDR3 is made up of 16 amino acids. 60 Vbeta and 13 Jbeta primers were used in PCR. Clones were read by immunoSEQ multiplex PCR, and TCRdb kept only the in-frame ones, dropping some. This repertoire includes roughly 88,000 clones. A word on this clone: Its antigen is not identified.

The material sequenced was PBMCs. The gene calls are TRBV4-3 and TRBJ1-5; no firm D call. The source is a man aged 50-60 years in good health and CMV-seropositive. The CDR3 loop reads CASSQDTGSLYQPQHF. The DNA for the CDR3 is TGCGCCAGCAGCCAAGATACGGGGTCCCTATATCAGCCCCAGCATTTT.